What follows are 9 T cell receptor beta chains derived from one specimen sequenced in a study of radiation and T cells in renal cell carcinoma. Method: immunoSEQ multiplex PCR; TCRdb's copy keeps in-frame clones and lacks some. The table includes about 130,000 clones, about 88% detected once. Time point indicated: baseline pretreatment blood. Treatment given: 15 Gy SBRT to primary tumor, nephrectomy 4 weeks later. The specimen comprised blood, sampled from a patient whose treatment included radiotherapy and nephrectomy. These TCRs come from a woman in her forties or fifties with renal cell carcinoma.

The genes are TRBV7-9 and TRBJ1-4; 9 positions agree with TRBD1. Germline V gene lookup returns CDR1 SEHNR and CDR2 FQNEAQ (reference sequence). There are 15 residues in the CDR3. Trimming took 4 bases from V and 6 from J; bases not matched to a gene: 6. CDR3: CASSSITGGDEKLFF. Written as DNA, the CDR3 is TGTGCCAGCAGCTCTATAACAGGGGGCGATGAAAAACTGTTTTTT.

V and J are TRBV9 and TRBJ2-3, with TRBD2 matching over 9 bases. With 4 bases clipped from V and 5 bases from J, the junction kept 11 bases outside the gene matches. Germline loops: CDR1 SGDLS, CDR2 YYNGEE. The CDR3 covers 16 residues. This CDR3 is CASSPGVRGGVDTQYF. In DNA, the CDR3 is TGTGCCAGCAGCCCCGGGGTGCGGGGGGGCGTAGATACGCAGTATTTT.

The rearrangement links TRBV5-1 to TRBJ2-1, with D maybe TRBD2 (7 bases). CDR3 length: 15 amino acids. CDR1 is SGHRS, CDR2 YFSETQ, per germline. Trimming left V 0 bases short and J 7 bases short, with 14 bases between. CDR3 DNA sequence: TGCGCCAGCAGCTTGGGTTCGGGGGGCCTAAATGAGCAGTTCTTC. It encodes CASSLGSGGLNEQFF.

V usage is TRBV10-3 and J usage is TRBJ2-7, with D possibly matching TRBD1 (6 bases). V dropped 3 bases and J dropped 7 bases, with 10 bases sitting between them. In germline, CDR1 is ENHRY, CDR2 SYGVKD. This CDR3 spans 12 amino acids. CDR3 amino acids: CAISDQGREQYF. The CDR3, as DNA: TGTGCCATCAGTGACCAGGGGCGGGAGCAGTACTTC.

This clone was observed a single time. V usage is TRBV2 and J usage is TRBJ2-3; unclear D gene. CDR1 and CDR2 (germline): SNHLY, FYNNEI. The CDR3 sequence is 13 residues long. V dropped 3 bases and J dropped 10 bases, with 14 bases sitting between them. The CDR3 nucleotides read TGTGCCAGCAGTGATGGCTTTAGCTTTGCGCAGTATTTT. It codes for CASSDGFSFAQYF. The entire variable domain, with the rest obtained from reference TRBV2 and TRBJ2-3, is as follows: EPEVTQTPSHQVTQMGQEVILRCVPISNHLYFYWYRQILGQKVEFLVSFYNNEISEKSEIFDDQFSVERPDGSNFTLKIRSTKLEDSAMYFCASSDGFSFAQYFGPGTRLTVL.

The chain employs TRBV9 and TRBJ2-3, with 8 bases that match TRBD2. Germline CDR1 and CDR2: SGDLS and YYNGEE. Trimming cost V 3 bases and J 4 bases; bases outside gene matches: 16. CDR3 length: 18 residues. CDR3 DNA: TGTGCCAGCAGCGGGCGGCTCGCCGGGGGGGCTGGGGCAGATACGCAGTATTTT. Its protein is CASSGRLAGGAGADTQYF. The variable domain in full, completed from reference TRBV9 and TRBJ2-3, reads DSGVTQTPKHLITATGQRVTLRCSPRSGDLSVYWYQQSLDQGLQFLIQYYNGEERAKGNILERFSAQQFPDLHSELNLSSLELGDSALYFCASSGRLAGGAGADTQYFGPGTRLTVL.

The V gene is TRBV10-3, the J gene TRBJ2-5, with 9 bases that match TRBD1. The V gene end was trimmed by 9 bases and the J gene end by 2 bases; junction bases not matched to a gene: 4. The CDR3 is made up of 13 amino acids. Germline loops: CDR1 ENHRY, CDR2 SYGVKD. The CDR3, as DNA: TGTGCCATGGGACAGGGCAAACAAGAGACCCAGTACTTC. This codes for CAMGQGKQETQYF.

V is TRBV30 and J is TRBJ1-2; D is possibly TRBD1 (5 bases). The CDR3 loop spans 15 amino acids. Trimming removed 2 bases at V and 4 bases at J, with 17 bases between. Germline V lookup: CDR1 GTSNPN, CDR2 SVGIG (reference sequence). The CDR3 coding sequence is TGTGCCTGGAGTTCAGCACGTAGGGGAGGCTATGGCTACACCTTC. It is translated as CAWSSARRGGYGYTF.

The V call is TRBV4-1, the J call TRBJ1-5; a possible D gene is TRBD1 (5 bases). The V and J ends lost 0 bases and 0 bases respectively, with 12 bases between them. The CDR3 contains 17 residues. CDR1 and CDR2 (germline): MGHRA, YSYEKL. CDR3 DNA: TGCGCCAGCAGCCAAGATAGGGACCTCCATAGCAATCAGCCCCAGCATTTT. It encodes CASSQDRDLHSNQPQHF.